This T cell receptor (beta chain) was recorded in a study of Ad26.COV2.S vaccination and SARS-CoV-2 variants. Regarding the study as a whole: CD8+ and CD4+ T cells specific for spike reportedly responded with substantial breadth after vaccination.

Libraries were prepared by immunoSEQ multiplex PCR; TCRdb keeps only in-frame clonotypes and omits some of them. The sample has fewer than 150,000 clones, approximately 90% seen once. J was trimmed by 4 bases and V by 6 bases; bases with no gene match: 5. Germline V gene sequence: CDR1 SNHLY, CDR2 FYNNEI. This CDR3 is 14 amino acids long. A word on this clone: Its cognate antigen is unknown.

The chain recombines TRBV2 with TRBJ1-2; 10 positions agree with TRBD1. Source: peripheral blood, taken after recovery from COVID-19. The receptor was derived from a human donor who had recovered from COVID-19. The CDR3 protein is CASSPGQGSYGYTF. The DNA for the CDR3 is TGTGCCAGCAGCCCGGGACAGGGGAGCTATGGCTACACCTTC.